A single sample gave rise to the 27 T cell receptor beta chains below, sequenced in a study of blood T cell repertoires in COVID-19. Some clones are missing from TCRdb's copy, which holds only in-frame ones; the method was immunoSEQ multiplex PCR. Of fewer than 55,000 clones listed, around nine tenths are singletons. Source material: peripheral blood. The origin of the receptors is a man aged 80 or over with active or convalescent COVID-19.

This clone was detected only a few times. The chain combines TRBV19 with TRBJ1-5, with D uncertain. Looked up from germline, CDR1 is LNHDA and CDR2 is SQIVND (reference sequence). V shed 3 bases and J shed 5 bases, with 8 bases lying between them. This CDR3 has 13 residues. DNA of the CDR3: TGTGCCAGTAGTATCGGACTGGATCAGCCCCAGCATTTT. Its protein is CASSIGLDQPQHF. Looking up the rest from reference TRBV19 and TRBJ1-5 gives the full variable domain: DGGITQSPKYLFRKEGQNVTLSCEQNLNHDAMYWYRQDPGQGLRLIYYSQIVNDFQKGDIAEGYSVSREKKESFPLTVTSAQKNPTAFYLCASSIGLDQPQHFGDGTRLSIL.

The V call is TRBV5-6, the J call TRBJ2-7, with D possibly matching TRBD1 (6 bases). Germline V gives CDR1 SGHDT, CDR2 YYEEEE. V gave up 7 bases and J gave up 4 bases, with 21 bases separating them. CDR3 length: 15 residues. The CDR3 nucleotides read TGTGCCAGCCGAAGGGTGACAGGTTGGAATTACGAGCAGTACTTC. This encodes CASRRVTGWNYEQYF.

The chain combines TRBV5-1 with TRBJ1-5; tentatively, D is TRBD1 (6 bases). This CDR3 comprises 13 residues. V lost 4 bases and J 5 bases, leaving 10 bases between the germline ends. Germline CDR1 is SGHRS and CDR2 is YFSETQ. This CDR3 reads CASSRGADQPQHF. As DNA, the CDR3 is TGCGCCAGCAGCCGGGGGGCTGATCAGCCCCAGCATTTT. Supplemented by reference TRBV5-1 and TRBJ1-5, the full variable domain reads KAGVTQTPRYLIKTRGQQVTLSCSPISGHRSVSWYQQTPGQGLQFLFEYFSETQRNKGNFPGRFSGRQFSNSRSEMNVSTLELGDSALYLCASSRGADQPQHFGDGTRLSIL.

The V call is TRBV5-1, the J call TRBJ1-4; D not certain. This CDR3 is 14 amino acids long. Trimming took 0 bases from V and 5 from J, leaving 8 bases between them. Germline V lookup: CDR1 SGHRS, CDR2 YFSETQ. The CDR3 bases are TGCGCCAGCAGCTTGGGTTCTAGGAATGAAAAACTGTTTTTT. Protein sequence: CASSLGSRNEKLFF.

The chain joins TRBV7-2 to TRBJ1-5, with D uncertain. The CDR3 consists of 13 residues. Trimming took 2 bases from V and 4 from J, leaving 6 bases between them. CDR1 is SGHTA, CDR2 FQGNSA, per germline. CDR3 region: CASSLIRNQPQHF. For the CDR3, the DNA is TGTGCCAGCAGCTTAATCAGGAATCAGCCCCAGCATTTT.

V usage is TRBV2 and J usage is TRBJ1-4; 8 bases map to TRBD1. V shed 6 bases and J 5 bases; nucleotides not matched to a gene: 11. The CDR3 spans 16 residues. Germline CDR1 reads SNHLY; CDR2 reads FYNNEI. The CDR3 DNA is TGTGCCAGCAGCGATTACGGACAGGGCGGGAATGAAAAACTGTTTTTT. As protein: CASSDYGQGGNEKLFF.

The rearrangement joins TRBV6-5 to TRBJ2-7; a possible D gene is TRBD1 (5 bases). The CDR3 runs 16 residues. Trimming removed 1 base from V and 4 bases from J, with 17 bases in between. The germline CDR1 and CDR2 sequences are MNHEY and SVGAGI. CDR3 sequence (DNA): TGTGCCAGCAGTTACTTAGGACAAACCTGGAAGTACGAGCAGTACTTC. Translating gives CASSYLGQTWKYEQYF.

The table lists this clone with a few counts. The rearrangement uses TRBV3-1 (or the pseudogene TRBV3-2) and TRBJ1-5; 8 bases map to TRBD1. The V gene's germline CDR1 is LGHDT and CDR2 YNNKEL (reference sequence). J lost 4 bases, V lost 4 bases, and 3 bases had no gene match. The CDR3 is made up of 14 amino acids. CDR3 nucleotide sequence: TGTGCCAGCAGCCTTGGACAGGGAAATCAGCCCCAGCATTTT. Its translation: CASSLGQGNQPQHF.

The rearrangement uses TRBV27 and TRBJ2-3; TRBD2 aligns across 8 bases. The CDR3 covers 15 residues. Germline V gives CDR1 MNHEY, CDR2 SMNVEV (reference sequence). Trimming at V came to 0 bases and at J to 4 bases, leaving 3 bases not matched to a gene. Written as DNA, the CDR3 is TGTGCCAGCAGTTTATCTAGCGGGGTGGCAGATACGCAGTATTTT. This gives the protein CASSLSSGVADTQYF.

The chain carries TRBV15 and TRBJ1-2; D ambiguous. This CDR3 has 13 residues. The ends were cut back, 0 bases at V and 7 bases at J, with 9 bases in the middle. CDR1 and CDR2 (germline): LNHNV, YYDKDF (reference sequence). Written as DNA, the CDR3 is TGTGCCACCAGCAGAGACGGTGCGTCTGGCTACACCTTC. Its translation is CATSRDGASGYTF. Drawing the rest from reference TRBV15 and TRBJ1-2, the complete variable domain is DAMVIQNPRYQVTQFGKPVTLSCSQTLNHNVMYWYQQKSSQAPKLLFHYYDKDFNNEADTPDNFQSRRPNTSFCFLDIRSPGLGDTAMYLCATSRDGASGYTFGSGTRLTVV.

The chain carries TRBV3-1 (or the pseudogene TRBV3-2) and TRBJ1-2, with D maybe TRBD1 (6 bases). The V gene lost 0 bases and the J gene lost 4 bases, with 18 bases spanning the gap. This CDR3 has 17 residues. Germline V gene lookup returns CDR1 LGHDT and CDR2 YNNKEL (reference sequence). The CDR3 bases are TGTGCCAGCAGCCAAGATTTGGGGGGGGCTGGTTTCTATGGCTACACCTTC. It translates to CASSQDLGGAGFYGYTF.

This chain links TRBV6-1 with TRBJ2-7; 7 bases align to TRBD1. CDR1 is MNHNS and CDR2 is SASEGT in the germline V gene. The CDR3 spans 15 residues. The V and J ends lost 2 bases and 2 bases, in that order; junction bases with no gene match: 6. The chain's CDR3 is CASSELFRGTYEQYF. CDR3 DNA sequence: TGTGCCAGCAGTGAACTTTTCAGGGGGACCTACGAGCAGTACTTC.

This clone has only one observation. CDR3 sequence (DNA): TGTGCCGGGAGTTACGAGCAGTACTTC. It is translated as CAGSYEQYF. The rearrangement joins TRBV6-4 to TRBJ2-7; the D gene is possibly TRBD2 (5 bases). There are 9 residues in the CDR3. V shed 11 bases and J shed 4 bases, with 6 bases lying between them. Germline V gene sequence: CDR1 MRHNA, CDR2 SNTAGT.

In this sample, this clone turned up once. The V call is TRBV4-1, the J call TRBJ2-2, with D perhaps matching TRBD1 (6 bases). CDR1 is MGHRA, CDR2 YSYEKL, per germline. The CDR3 totals 16 residues. Trimming shortened V by 4 bases and J by 1 base, and 13 bases separated the two germline ends. The CDR3 bases are TGCGCCAGCAGCCCCACAGGGAACCTGAACACCGGGGAGCTGTTTTTT. This gives the protein CASSPTGNLNTGELFF.

The rearrangement links TRBV7-3 to TRBJ1-6; 9 nucleotides line up with TRBD1. J gave up 10 bases and V 5 bases, and 6 bases lay outside the gene matches. The CDR3 sequence is 14 residues long. Germline V gene lookup returns CDR1 SGHTA and CDR2 FQGTGA. CDR3 protein: CASSEGTGRSPLHF. The CDR3 coding sequence is TGTGCCAGCAGCGAGGGGACAGGGCGCTCACCCCTCCACTTT.

The chain employs TRBV5-4 and TRBJ2-2, with 14 bases fitting TRBD2. CDR1 and CDR2 (germline): SGHNT, YYREEE (reference sequence). J lost 4 bases, V lost 3 bases, and 5 bases had no gene match. The CDR3 runs to 17 residues. This chain's CDR3 is CASSWGLAGAGTGELFF. As DNA, the CDR3 is TGTGCCAGCAGCTGGGGACTAGCGGGAGCGGGCACCGGGGAGCTGTTTTTT.

For the CDR3, the DNA is TGTGCCACCAGCGGTCGACAGGGCTGGGGTGAAAAACTGTTTTTT. It encodes CATSGRQGWGEKLFF. The V gene is TRBV15, the J gene TRBJ1-4; 7 nucleotides align to TRBD1. Germline V gene data show CDR1 as LNHNV and CDR2 as YYDKDF (reference sequence). J lost 7 bases, V lost 5 bases, and 10 bases had no gene match. The CDR3 loop spans 15 amino acids.

This chain links TRBV21-1 with TRBJ1-5. TRBV21-1 is given as a pseudogene. The CDR3 sequence is 14 residues long. The DNA of the CDR3 is TGTGCCAGCATACTACGGGGTTCGCATCAGCCCCAGCATTTT. Protein: CASILRGSHQPQHF.

The rearrangement joins TRBV7-2 to TRBJ2-5; TRBD2 matches 7 bases. The CDR3 extends over 15 amino acids. J gave up 0 bases and V 4 bases, and 5 bases lay outside the gene matches. CDR1 and CDR2 (germline): SGHTA, FQGNSA. CDR3 sequence: CASSSLGGYQETQYF. The DNA of the CDR3 is TGTGCCAGCAGCTCACTCGGGGGGTACCAAGAGACCCAGTACTTC. The variable domain in full, completed from reference TRBV7-2 and TRBJ2-5, reads GAGVSQSPSNKVTEKGKDVELRCDPISGHTALYWYRQSLGQGLEFLIYFQGNSAPDKSGLPSDRFSAERTGGSVSTLTIQRTQQEDSAVYLCASSSLGGYQETQYFGPGTRLLVL.

This clone turned up a few times. The junction shows a germline mismatch at one end, possibly a read error. CDR3: CASNEWGDIQYF. The CDR3 DNA reads TGTGCCAGCAATGAATGGGGGGACATTCAGTACTTC. V and J are TRBV6-1 and TRBJ2-4; tentatively, D is TRBD2 (6 bases). Germline-derived CDR1 and CDR2 are MNHNS and SASEGT. The CDR3 sequence is 12 residues long.

The genes are TRBV19 and TRBJ1-3; TRBD1 aligns across 7 bases. The CDR3 is 14 residues long. V trimming: 4 bases; J trimming: 1 base; junction bases outside the gene matches: 1. Looked up from germline, CDR1 is LNHDA and CDR2 is SQIVND (reference sequence). CDR3 protein: CASSNRGSGNTIYF. The CDR3 DNA is TGTGCCAGTAGTAACAGGGGTTCTGGAAACACCATATATTTT.

V usage is TRBV5-4 and J usage is TRBJ2-6, with a weak D call TRBD1 (5 bases). V gave up 2 bases and J gave up 4 bases, with 13 bases separating them. Germline CDR1 and CDR2: SGHNT and YYREEE (reference sequence). There are 16 residues in the CDR3. CDR3 sequence reads: CASSFQGIAGANVLTF. The CDR3 nucleotides are TGTGCCAGCAGCTTTCAGGGAATCGCCGGGGCCAACGTCCTGACTTTC.

This clone was recorded once. The chain uses TRBV11-2 and TRBJ1-1, with 9 nucleotides matching TRBD1. The CDR3 is made up of 15 amino acids. The junction had 6 bases not matched to a gene; V was cut back by 6 bases and J by 1 base. Germline V gene lookup returns CDR1 SGHAT and CDR2 FQNNGV. CDR3 coding DNA: TGTGCCAGCAGGGACAGGGGACCGGGGAACACTGAAGCTTTCTTT. It yields the protein CASRDRGPGNTEAFF.

The CDR3 spells CASSQGLNYGYTF. The CDR3 bases are TGTGCCAGCAGCCAGGGCTTGAACTATGGCTACACCTTC. The V call is TRBV3-1 (or the pseudogene TRBV3-2), the J call TRBJ1-2; D gene ambiguous. CDR1 is LGHDT and CDR2 is YNNKEL in the germline V gene (reference sequence). Trimming took off 3 bases at V and 2 bases at J, with 7 bases between the two ends. This CDR3 comprises 13 residues.

V is TRBV29-1 and J is TRBJ2-7; 9 bases map to TRBD1. CDR1 SQVTM and CDR2 ANQGSEA come from the germline V gene. V gave up 6 bases and J gave up 0 bases; unmatched junction bases: 9. The CDR3 runs to 15 residues. CDR3 nucleotides: TGCAGCGTGACCCGGACAGGGGAGAGCTCCTACGAGCAGTACTTC. Its translation: CSVTRTGESSYEQYF.

This chain connects TRBV7-6 to TRBJ1-4; a possible D gene is TRBD1 (5 bases). Per the germline V gene, CDR1 is SGHVS and CDR2 is FNYEAQ. The CDR3 has 15 amino acids. V was shortened by 5 bases and J by 3 bases, with 13 bases between the two germline ends. The CDR3 sequence: CASSNPGDPNEKLFF. In DNA, the CDR3 is TGTGCCAGCAGCAACCCGGGGGATCCTAATGAAAAACTGTTTTTT.

The rearrangement uses TRBV27 and TRBJ2-1, with 10 bases identical to TRBD2. In germline, CDR1 is MNHEY, CDR2 SMNVEV (reference sequence). The CDR3 runs 15 residues. V was clipped by 4 bases and J by 1 base; unmatched bases: 1. The chain's CDR3 is CASSSTSGSYNEQFF. The DNA for the CDR3 is TGTGCCAGCAGTTCGACTAGCGGGTCCTACAATGAGCAGTTCTTC.